This TCR beta chain was sequenced for a study of T cell repertoires in cytomegalovirus infection. Study as a whole: Evidence of both CMV infection and a matching HLA type came from public TCR beta signatures.

A single record per CDR3 protein comes from TCRdb applying MiXCR to the reads. This table holds 490,000 or so distinct CDR3 sequences, 11% found once. The sequencing sample was made of PBMCs. This clonotype was sampled from a human donor in good health (CMV status not recorded). Some clones in this sample may be carry-over from other donors' samples.

In DNA, the CDR3 is TGTGCCTGCGACACAGATACGCAGTATTTT. Protein sequence: CACDTDTQYF. This chain connects TRBV30 to TRBJ2-3; D gene uncertain. The V and J ends lost 6 bases and 2 bases respectively, with 3 bases between them. The CDR3 sequence is 10 residues long. In germline, CDR1 is GTSNPN, CDR2 SVGIG (reference sequence).